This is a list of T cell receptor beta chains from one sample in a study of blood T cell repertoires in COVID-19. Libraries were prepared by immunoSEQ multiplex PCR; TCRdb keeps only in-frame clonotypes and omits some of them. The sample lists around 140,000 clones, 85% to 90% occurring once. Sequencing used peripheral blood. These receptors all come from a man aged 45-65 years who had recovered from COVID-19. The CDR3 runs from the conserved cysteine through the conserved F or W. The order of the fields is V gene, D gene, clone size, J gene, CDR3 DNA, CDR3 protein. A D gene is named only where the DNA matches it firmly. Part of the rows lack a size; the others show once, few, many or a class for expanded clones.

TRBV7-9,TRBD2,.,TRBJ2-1,TGTGCCAGCAGCCATACACTAGCGGGGGGCTTGAATGAGCAGTTCTTC,CASSHTLAGGLNEQFF
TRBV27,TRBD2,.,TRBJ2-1,TGTGCCAGCAGTTTTTTCCGGGGGGAATTATACAATGAGCAGTTCTTC,CASSFFRGELYNEQFF
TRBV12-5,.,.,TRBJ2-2,TGTGCTAGTTCTCGACAGGCCAACACCGGGGAGCTGTTTTTT,CASSRQANTGELFF
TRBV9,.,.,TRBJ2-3,TGTGCCAGCAGCGTAGAGGCGGCGAGGAGCACAGATACGCAGTATTTT,CASSVEAARSTDTQYF
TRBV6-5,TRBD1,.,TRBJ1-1,TGTGCCTCAACTTTAGACAGGGTCGGGACTGAAGCTTTCTTT,CASTLDRVGTEAFF
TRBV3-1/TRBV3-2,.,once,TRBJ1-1,TGTGCCAGCAGCCAAACAGGGAGCACTGAAGCTTTCTTT,CASSQTGSTEAFF
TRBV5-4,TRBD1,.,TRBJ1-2,TGTGCCACCCGTTCGGGACAGGGGAACTATGGCTACACCTTC,CATRSGQGNYGYTF
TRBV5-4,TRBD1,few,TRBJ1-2,TGTGCCAGCAGCATGGGGGGACAGGCCCTTTCCCTTGGCTATGGCTACACCTTC,CASSMGGQALSLGYGYTF
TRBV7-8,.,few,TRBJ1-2,TGTGCCAGCAGCCCCGACAGCAACTATGGCTACACCTTC,CASSPDSNYGYTF
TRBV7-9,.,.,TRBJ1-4,TGTGCCAGCAGACACACGAGACTCCGTGAAAAACTGTTTTTT,CASRHTRLREKLFF
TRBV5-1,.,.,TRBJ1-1,TGCGCCAGCAGCCCTAGTTCCCCGGACACTGAAGCTTTCTTT,CASSPSSPDTEAFF
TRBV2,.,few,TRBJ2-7,TGTGCCACAAAACCCTACACGGGTGGATTCGAGCAGTACTTC,CATKPYTGGFEQYF
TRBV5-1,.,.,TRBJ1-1,TGCGCCAGCAGCTTGGTTCCAGATAACACTGAAGCTTTCTTT,CASSLVPDNTEAFF
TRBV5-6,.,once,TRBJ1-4,TGTGCCAGCAGCTTGTACTCCAGGGATATTAATGAAAAACTGTTTTTT,CASSLYSRDINEKLFF
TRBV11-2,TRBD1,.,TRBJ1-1,TGTGCCAGCAGCTTAACACAGGGGGGTGCTGAAGCTTTCTTT,CASSLTQGGAEAFF
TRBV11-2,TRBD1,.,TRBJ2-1,TGTGCCAGTCGGTGGACAGGGGAAGATGAGCAGTTCTTC,CASRWTGEDEQFF
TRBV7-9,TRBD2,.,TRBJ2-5,TGTGCCAGCAGCTTAGCTGCGGGGGTAGGAGAGACCCAGTACTTC,CASSLAAGVGETQYF
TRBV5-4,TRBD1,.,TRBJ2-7,TGTGCCAGCAGCTCGCCTCTGGGGACAGGAGAACTCAACGAGCAGTACTTC,CASSSPLGTGELNEQYF
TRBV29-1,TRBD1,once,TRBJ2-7,TGCAGCGTTGAATTTACTGGGACAGGGGGTAACTACGAGCAGTACTTC,CSVEFTGTGGNYEQYF
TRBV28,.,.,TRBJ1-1,TGTGCCAGCAGTCCTCCCGGGGACATTATGAACACTGAAGCTTTCTTT,CASSPPGDIMNTEAFF
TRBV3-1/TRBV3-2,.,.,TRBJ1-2,TGTGCCAGCAGCCAAGATGGGCCCCGCGGGGTCTGGGGCTACACCTTC,CASSQDGPRGVWGYTF
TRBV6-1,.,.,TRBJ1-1,TGTGCCAGCAGTGAAGGGCAGTTGTTGGAAGCTTTCTTT,CASSEGQLLEAFF
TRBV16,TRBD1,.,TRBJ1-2,TGTGCCAGCAGCCAAACCTTAGGACAGGAAGCTGGCTACACCTTC,CASSQTLGQEAGYTF
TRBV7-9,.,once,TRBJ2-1,TGTGCCAGCAGCTTAGATCAGGGGACCTACAATGAGCAGTTCTTC,CASSLDQGTYNEQFF